The source of this T cell receptor beta chain is a study of blood T cell repertoires in COVID-19 (dated by TCRdb to 2020 to 2022). With respect to the entire study: The collaborator samples originated in the United States, Italy and Spain and spanned the acute and convalescent phases of COVID-19. The prospective study material was composed of cDNA or gDNA derived from T cells, B-cell-depleted T cells, or PBMCs. Deeply sampled blood TCRbeta repertoires from subjects exposed to, actively infected with, or recovered from COVID-19 were included in the dataset. The repertoires were made available in a free public database intended to serve as a resource for research on the immune response to SARS-CoV-2. Samples came from the ongoing ImmuneRACE study (first 160 participants) plus 1,254 subjects from 6 global collaborators. Nearly every sample came with metadata listing a de-identified subject ID, COVID-19 status, age in years and sex. Where HLA class I and class II types were available, the types were taken from metadata supplied by the sample provider, not from assay-based typing.

The immunoSEQ Assay, a bias-controlled multiplex PCR, was used to amplify TCRbeta CDR3 regions from genomic DNA. In the authors' own workflow: Nucleated cell counts per sample were estimated from amplification of reference gene primers within the assay. Sequence reads were collapsed and filtered to measure the absolute abundance of every unique TCRbeta CDR3 rearrangement. For each sample, productive Simpson clonality was calculated as the square root of Simpson's diversity index over productive rearrangements. The source is immuneACCESS, and TCRdb retained only in-frame sequences with V and J called. Part of the clones is not carried over; for the studies checked, unresolved V genes explain less than half of this, and the remainder is unexplained. The V and J calls and clone size were taken over from that table, and D and trimming were inferred from the DNA. Here the sample has more than 200,000 clones; 80% to 90% occur a single time. Of the sample, under 4.5% is held by the ten largest clones.

The paper's findings and limits, for the study overall: The amount of clinical and demographic metadata varied by source and participant and was provided uncurated.

As to this clone: Its antigen target is currently unknown. Base qualities are not recorded, but no much larger clone differs from it by a single base.

Participants in the prospective study were aged about 18 to 95 years, lived in under 30 United States geographic areas, and enrolled through a virtual design. Cohort assignment in the prospective study relied on participant-reported clinical history from a screening survey and a study questionnaire. Exposed participants had been in contact, within 2 weeks of entering the study, with a person who had a PCR-confirmed or clinician-diagnosed case of COVID-19. In the prospective study, whole blood, serum and a nasopharyngeal or oropharyngeal swab were collected from each participant by mobile phlebotomists. Participants in the prospective study had the option to provide additional blood draws and questionnaires over an approximately 2-month period. Before DNA extraction, prospective study blood samples were shipped either frozen or at room temperature. CDR3 length: 13 amino acids, cysteine to phenylalanine. The only DNA kept is the CDR3, 39 bases in frame from the first base. CDR1 and CDR2 are drawn from the germline V gene: MNHEY, SVGAGI. Trimming accounts for 7 bases at V and 5 bases at J, while the number of junction bases matched to no gene is 4.

The sequence is built from TRBV6-5 and TRBJ1-4; 7 bases in between match TRBD1. The TCR sequence derives from a woman in her twenties or thirties who had been exposed to COVID-19. The material sequenced was PBMCs or T cells enriched from blood (not recorded which). The nucleotide sequence reads TGTGCCAGCATATACAGGGGAAATGAAAAACTGTTTTTT. Its protein product is CASIYRGNEKLFF.